A selection of T cell receptor beta chains follows, all from one sample in a study of T-cell reconstitution after alpha-beta-depleted transplantation in children. In TCRdb, the PCR reads were re-called with MiXCR into one record per CDR3 protein. This table holds about 16,000 distinct CDR3 sequences, 7.7% found once. The source material was PBMCs, mostly from graft donor cells, sampled 60 days after TCRalphabeta/CD19-depleted stem cell transplant. These receptors were obtained from a boy under two years old who had a stem cell transplant for Wiskott-Aldrich syndrome, so the T cells may come from the graft donor. Each CDR3 is given with its conserved first and last residue. Each record gives: J gene, D gene, V gene, clone size, CDR3 DNA, CDR3 protein. A D gene is named only where the DNA matches it firmly. Clone size is stated in some rows and not others, as once, few, many or a class when expanded.

TRBJ2-7	-	TRBV6-1	many	TGTGCCAGCAGTGAAGTCTTGGGGACCTACGAGCAGTACTTC	CASSEVLGTYEQYF
TRBJ2-1	TRBD2	TRBV11-2	many	TGTGCCAGCAGCTTCGTGACTAGCGGGAGGGGAAATGAGCAGTTCTTC	CASSFVTSGRGNEQFF
TRBJ2-1	-	TRBV5-6	-	TGTGCCATCAGCCCCGGGATCCGGAGCTCAAACTACAATGAGCAGTTCTTC	CAISPGIRSSNYNEQFF
TRBJ2-7	-	TRBV27	many	TGTGCCAGCAGTTTACAAGGGAGAGGTATCGAGCAGTACTTC	CASSLQGRGIEQYF
TRBJ1-2	-	TRBV20-1	few	TGCAGTGCTAGCCTCGCAGGGGTCAATGGCTACACCTTC	CSASLAGVNGYTF
TRBJ1-3	TRBD1	TRBV5-1	-	TGCGCCAGCAGCAAAGGACAGGGCTACACCATATATTTT	CASSKGQGYTIYF
TRBJ2-7	-	TRBV11-1	few	TGTGCCAGCAGCTTAGGCGGTGGGGCTCCCCCGAAAAACTACGAGCAGTACTTC	CASSLGGGAPPKNYEQYF
TRBJ1-2	-	TRBV7-8	many	TGTGCCAGCAGCTTGACCGGGACACATATCTTTAACTATGGCTACACCTTC	CASSLTGTHIFNYGYTF
TRBJ2-5	TRBD1	TRBV5-4	-	TGTGCCAGCAGCTGGAGTGCCTGGAGGACAGGAGAACAAGAGACCCAGTACTTC	CASSWSAWRTGEQETQYF
TRBJ2-5	TRBD2	TRBV20-1	many	TGCAGTGCTAGAGTAGCTAGCGGGGACCAAGAGACCCAGTACTTC	CSARVASGDQETQYF
TRBJ1-5	TRBD1	TRBV12-3/TRBV12-4	many	TGTGCCAGCAGTTTAGGACAGGGGTGGAATCAGCCCCAGCATTTT	CASSLGQGWNQPQHF
TRBJ1-5	-	TRBV20-1	-	TGCAGTGCTATAGGGGGCAATCAGCCCCAGCATTTT	CSAIGGNQPQHF
TRBJ2-2	TRBD2	TRBV29-1	many	TGCAGCGTTGCACTAGCGGGAGCGGGCGGGGAGCTGTTTTTT	CSVALAGAGGELFF
TRBJ2-7	-	TRBV29-1	-	TGCAGCGTTGAATCCCTCGATCTCGGCTACGAGCAGTACTTC	CSVESLDLGYEQYF
TRBJ1-6	-	TRBV5-1	many	TGCGCCAGCAGTTCGGGACGGATCTATAATTCACCCCTCCACTTT	CASSSGRIYNSPLHF
TRBJ2-7	-	TRBV11-2	many	TGTGCCAGCAGCTTAAGGACAATCTCCTACGAGCAGTACTTC	CASSLRTISYEQYF
TRBJ1-5	-	TRBV20-1	many	TGCAGTGCACTGGGGGGCAATCAGCCCCAGCATTTT	CSALGGNQPQHF
TRBJ2-2	-	TRBV5-5	few	TGTGCCAGCAGCTTCAATGGGGGGCAGAACACCGGGGAGCTGTTTTTT	CASSFNGGQNTGELFF
TRBJ1-4	TRBD1	TRBV10-2	many	TGCGCCAGCAGTTCTGGGACAGGGACTCAAAAACTGTTTTTT	CASSSGTGTQKLFF
TRBJ2-3	TRBD2	TRBV5-1	many	TGCGCCAGCAGCTTGTGGGCTAGCGGGAGGGCCTCAGATACGCAGTATTTT	CASSLWASGRASDTQYF
TRBJ2-7	-	TRBV11-2	few	TGTGCCAGCAGCCCAGGGACTCTGGGGTACGAGCAGTACTTC	CASSPGTLGYEQYF
TRBJ1-2	-	TRBV29-1	medium-sized	TGCAGCGTTGAACCAGGCCGCTATGGCTACACCTTC	CSVEPGRYGYTF
TRBJ1-1	-	TRBV6-5	many	TGTGCCACTAACCAGGGGAACACTGAAGCTTTCTTT	CATNQGNTEAFF
TRBJ2-4	TRBD2	TRBV6-5	-	TGTGCCAGCAGTTACTCGGGACTAGTCCCCAAAAACATTCAGTACTTC	CASSYSGLVPKNIQYF
TRBJ2-5	-	TRBV5-6	once	TGTGCCATCAGCTCCGGACTATTCGGGACCCAGTACTTC	CAISSGLFGTQYF
TRBJ2-5	-	TRBV27	-	TGTGCCAGCACTTTATCGCGGGACGTCGTTTACCAAGAGACCCAGTACTTC	CASTLSRDVVYQETQYF
TRBJ2-7	-	TRBV5-1	-	TGCGCCAGCAGTCAGACATCCTACGAGCAGTACTTC	CASSQTSYEQYF
TRBJ2-7	TRBD1	TRBV6-5	many	TGTGCCAGCAGGCTGACCGGGACAGAACTCCCCACCTACGAGCAGTACTTC	CASRLTGTELPTYEQYF
TRBJ1-4	-	TRBV20-1	-	TGCAGTGCTAGGGGCCGGGGTGAAAAACTGTTTTTT	CSARGRGEKLFF
TRBJ2-1	TRBD1	TRBV24-1	few	TGTGCCACCAGTGGCGGGACAGGGACCTACAATGAGCAGTTCTTC	CATSGGTGTYNEQFF
TRBJ2-2	TRBD1	TRBV6-5	-	TGTGCCAGCAGTCGCGGGACAGGGGGCACGACCGGGGAGCTGTTTTTT	CASSRGTGGTTGELFF
TRBJ1-6	-	TRBV5-1	many	TGCGCCAGCAGCTCCCTTGGGCAGGGAAGTCGATCACCCCTCCACTTT	CASSSLGQGSRSPLHF
TRBJ1-5	-	TRBV10-3	-	TGTGCCATCAGTGACATACACCCTAATCAGCCCCAGCATTTT	CAISDIHPNQPQHF
TRBJ2-7	-	TRBV2	-	TGTGCCAGCAGCAGCGGGCGAACCTACGAGCAGTACTTC	CASSSGRTYEQYF
TRBJ2-3	-	TRBV28	many	TGTGCCAGCAGTTTCCTCCCTGGGGTTGGCACAGATACGCAGTATTTT	CASSFLPGVGTDTQYF
TRBJ1-2	-	TRBV27	many	TGTGCCCACTTCTATGGCTACACCTTC	CAHFYGYTF
TRBJ1-1	-	TRBV7-2	many	TGTGCCAGCAGCTTACTATTTGAAGCTTTCTTT	CASSLLFEAFF
TRBJ2-3	-	TRBV20-1	medium-sized	TGCAGTGCTAGATCCGGGGAGAACACAGATACGCAGTATTTT	CSARSGENTDTQYF
TRBJ2-2	TRBD2	TRBV6-5	many	TGTGCCAGCAGTTACTCCCGTCTAGCGGGAGTATTCACCGGGGAGCTGTTTTTT	CASSYSRLAGVFTGELFF
TRBJ2-7	-	TRBV5-1	few	TGCGCCAGCAACCGGGACACCGCCTACGAGCAGTACTTC	CASNRDTAYEQYF
TRBJ2-7	-	TRBV5-1	many	TGCGCCAGCAGACGACGAAGCGAGCAGTACTTC	CASRRRSEQYF
TRBJ1-1	-	TRBV7-9	many	TGTGCCAGCAGCTTACACGTGAACACTGAAGCTTTCTTT	CASSLHVNTEAFF